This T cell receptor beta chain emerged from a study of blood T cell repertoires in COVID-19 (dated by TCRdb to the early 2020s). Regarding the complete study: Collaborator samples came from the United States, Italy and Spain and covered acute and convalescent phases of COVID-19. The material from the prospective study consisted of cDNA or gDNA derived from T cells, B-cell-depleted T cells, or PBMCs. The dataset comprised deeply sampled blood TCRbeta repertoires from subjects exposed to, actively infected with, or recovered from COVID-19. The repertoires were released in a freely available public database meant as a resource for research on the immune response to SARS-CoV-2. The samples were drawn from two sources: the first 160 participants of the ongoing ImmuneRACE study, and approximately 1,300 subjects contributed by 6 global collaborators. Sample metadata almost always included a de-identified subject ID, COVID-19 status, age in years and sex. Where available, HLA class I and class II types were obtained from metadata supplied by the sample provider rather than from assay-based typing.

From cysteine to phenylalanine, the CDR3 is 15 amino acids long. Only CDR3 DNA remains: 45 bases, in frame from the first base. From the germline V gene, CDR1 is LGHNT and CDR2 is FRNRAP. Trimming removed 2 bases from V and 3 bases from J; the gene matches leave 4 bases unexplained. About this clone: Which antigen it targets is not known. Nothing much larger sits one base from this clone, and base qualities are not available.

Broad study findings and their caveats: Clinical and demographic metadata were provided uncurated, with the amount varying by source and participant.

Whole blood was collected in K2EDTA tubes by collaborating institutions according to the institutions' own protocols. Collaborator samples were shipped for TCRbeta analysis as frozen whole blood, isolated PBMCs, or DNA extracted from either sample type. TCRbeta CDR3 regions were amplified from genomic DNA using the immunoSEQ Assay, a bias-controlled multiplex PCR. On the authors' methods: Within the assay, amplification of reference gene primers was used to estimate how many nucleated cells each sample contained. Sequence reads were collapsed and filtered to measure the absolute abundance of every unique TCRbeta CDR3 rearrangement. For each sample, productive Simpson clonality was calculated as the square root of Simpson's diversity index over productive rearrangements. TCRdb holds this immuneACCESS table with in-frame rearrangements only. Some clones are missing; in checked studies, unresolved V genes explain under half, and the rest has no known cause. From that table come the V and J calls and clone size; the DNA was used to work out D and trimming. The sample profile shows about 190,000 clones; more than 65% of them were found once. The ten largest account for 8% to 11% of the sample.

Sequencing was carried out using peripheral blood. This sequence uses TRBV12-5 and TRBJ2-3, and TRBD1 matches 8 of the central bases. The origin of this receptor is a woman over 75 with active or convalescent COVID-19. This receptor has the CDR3 CASGLTGGATDTQYF. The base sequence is TGTGCTAGTGGTTTGACAGGGGGAGCGACAGATACGCAGTATTTT.